The 27 T cell receptor beta chains given below trace back to one sample, sequenced in a study of T cells in Graves' hyperthyroidism and ophthalmopathy. TCR beta CDR3 regions were amplified from RNA. A first-round RT-PCR of the TCR CDR3 used the HTBI primer set. Each CDR3 protein is one row after TCRdb ran MiXCR on the multiplex PCR reads. The sample has about 610,000 distinct CDR3 sequences, more than 15% seen once. The sequencing sample was made of blood. These TCRs come from a woman in her thirties or forties with Graves' ophthalmopathy.

This clonotype showed up many times. This chain joins TRBV10-3 and TRBJ2-3; 7 bases map to TRBD1. The germline gives CDR1 ENHRY, CDR2 SYGVKD. This CDR3 comprises 14 residues. The trim removed 3 bases at V and 4 bases at J, leaving 4 bases unmatched. The CDR3 reads CAISDGQVADTQYF. The CDR3 DNA reads TGTGCCATCAGTGACGGACAGGTTGCAGATACGCAGTATTTT.

The V and J genes are TRBV20-1 and TRBJ2-5; 11 bases match TRBD2. From germline, CDR1 is DFQATT and CDR2 SNEGSKA (reference sequence). This CDR3 is 16 amino acids long. The trim removed 0 bases at V and 6 bases at J, leaving 9 bases unmatched. The CDR3 bases are TGCAGTGCTAGAGATTTGGCACTAGCGGGAGAGAAGACCCAGTACTTC. This sequence encodes CSARDLALAGEKTQYF.

This clonotype was counted many times. V is TRBV5-6 and J is TRBJ1-1, with 8 bases lining up with TRBD1. Trimming at V came to 2 bases and at J to 3 bases, leaving 3 bases not matched to a gene. The germline V gene encodes CDR1 SGHDT and CDR2 YYEEEE. The CDR3 is 14 amino acids. The CDR3 region has the DNA TGTGCCAGCAGCTTCCAGGACAGGGACACTGAAGCTTTCTTT. Translating gives CASSFQDRDTEAFF.

This clonotype was recorded at least ten times. CDR3 in amino acids: CASSLEAGGALEQYF. The CDR3 DNA reads as TGCGCCAGCAGCTTGGAAGCGGGAGGTGCCCTCGAGCAGTACTTC. The J gene is TRBJ2-7, the V gene TRBV5-1, with 9 nucleotides matching TRBD2. The CDR3 covers 15 residues. Germline trimming cut 0 bases from V and 6 bases from J; bases unmatched to any gene: 7. Germline values: CDR1 SGHRS, CDR2 YFSETQ.

This clonotype was seen more than once but under ten times. V usage is TRBV18 and J usage is TRBJ1-2; the D is unclear. Germline assignment: CDR1 KGHSH and CDR2 LQKENI. V was clipped by 3 bases and J by 2 bases, with 7 bases between them. The CDR3 totals 13 residues. CDR3 nucleotides: TGTGCCAGCTCACCTGAACAGAACTATGGCTACACCTTC. It encodes CASSPEQNYGYTF.

This clonotype was detected ten times or more. The genes are TRBV28 and TRBJ2-7; D perhaps matches TRBD2 (5 bases). Trimming cost V 2 bases and J 0 bases, with 11 bases left between them. This CDR3 comprises 15 residues. Per the germline V gene, CDR1 is MDHEN and CDR2 is SYDVKM. The CDR3 nucleotides read TGTGCCAGCAGTTTACCGGCGGGTAGCTCCTACGAGCAGTACTTC. It encodes CASSLPAGSSYEQYF.

This clonotype was detected ten times or more. The rearrangement links TRBV30 to TRBJ2-3; the D gene is possibly TRBD1 (6 bases). There are 13 residues in the CDR3. Between the trimmed V and J ends, which lost 5 bases and 4 bases, there was a span of 13 bases. Germline loops: CDR1 GTSNPN, CDR2 SVGIG (reference sequence). CDR3 protein: CAWEQGWADTQYF. The CDR3 coding sequence is TGTGCCTGGGAACAGGGTTGGGCAGATACGCAGTATTTT.

This clonotype was recorded many times. V gene TRBV2 combines with J gene TRBJ2-7; no reliable D call. Germline loops: CDR1 SNHLY, CDR2 FYNNEI. V dropped 4 bases and J dropped 3 bases, with 13 bases sitting between them. The CDR3 contains 14 residues. The CDR3 protein is CASSVQKVGYEQYF. CDR3 coding DNA: TGTGCCAGCAGTGTTCAGAAGGTTGGCTACGAGCAGTACTTC.

Comment on this clonotype: A much larger clone lies a single base off, so this may be a read error. This sequence joins TRBV2 and TRBJ2-3; D possibly corresponds to TRBD2 (5 bases). Germline CDR1 reads SNHLY; CDR2 reads FYNNEI. The CDR3 runs to 11 residues. The V end lost 7 bases, the J end lost 5 bases, and 7 bases lay between the germline ends. In DNA form, the CDR3 reads TGTGCCAGCACCGAGGGAGATACGCAGTATTTT. This codes for CASTEGDTQYF.

This clonotype was counted ten times or more. V gene TRBV5-1 combines with J gene TRBJ2-3, with D possibly matching TRBD1 (5 bases). V shed 2 bases and J shed 0 bases, with 10 bases lying between them. Germline-derived CDR1 and CDR2 are SGHRS and YFSETQ. The CDR3 length is 15 residues. CDR3 sequence reads: CASSFQGSSTDTQYF. CDR3 bases: TGCGCCAGCAGCTTCCAGGGCTCTAGCACAGATACGCAGTATTTT.

Only a few counts were recorded for this clonotype. J is TRBJ2-7 and V is TRBV28; 9 nucleotides line up with TRBD2. This CDR3 is 14 amino acids long. Germline-derived CDR1 and CDR2 are MDHEN and SYDVKM. Trimming removed 6 bases from V and 2 bases from J; junction bases left unmatched: 5. In DNA, the CDR3 is TGTGCCAGCAGACGCGTAGCGGGAGCCTACGAGCAGTACTTC. Encoded protein: CASRRVAGAYEQYF.

This clonotype has a handful of counts. The genes are TRBV30 and TRBJ2-1, with 8 bases identical to TRBD1. The CDR3 length is 14 residues. With 7 bases clipped from V and 7 bases from J, the junction kept 12 bases outside the gene matches. Germline CDR1 is GTSNPN and CDR2 is SVGIG (reference sequence). CDR3 DNA: TGTGCCTCCTCGGGACAGGTCTTAGTAAATGAGCAGTTCTTC. This codes for CASSGQVLVNEQFF.

This clonotype was seen repeatedly, ten times or more. The genes are TRBV2 and TRBJ1-2, with D unclear. The V end was cut by 4 bases, the J end by 8 bases, with 23 bases between. CDR3 length: 16 residues. From germline, CDR1 is SNHLY and CDR2 FYNNEI. CDR3 nucleotides: TGTGCCAGCAGTGTCTTCACCGTACAGACGTCCGGGGGCTACACCTTC. Protein sequence: CASSVFTVQTSGGYTF.

A word on this clonotype: A much larger clone lies one base from this, so it may be a read error. The CDR3 nucleotides read TGTGCCAGCAGCTCTAGCGGGAGCCGCGCCAAAAACATTCAGTTCTTC. As protein: CASSSSGSRAKNIQFF. The chain links TRBV11-1 to TRBJ2-4; 10 bases fit TRBD2. The assigned J gene may be wrong: the sequence end matches TRBJ2-1 better. CDR3 size: 16 residues. Per germline, CDR1 SGHAT and CDR2 FQDESV (reference sequence).

In its sample, this clonotype was seen many times. The chain is built from TRBV10-3 and TRBJ1-5; D might be TRBD1 (5 bases). In germline, CDR1 is ENHRY, CDR2 SYGVKD. The CDR3 contains 13 residues. Trimming took off 4 bases at V and 3 bases at J, with 7 bases between the two ends. In DNA form, the CDR3 reads TGTGCCATCAGTGGACAGCCCAATCAGCCCCAGCATTTT. Its protein product is CAISGQPNQPQHF.

The V call is TRBV6-5, the J call TRBJ2-5; 8 positions agree with TRBD1. CDR1 and CDR2 (germline): MNHEY, SVGAGI. CDR3 size: 14 residues. J lost 5 bases, V lost 6 bases, and 8 bases had no gene match. The CDR3 DNA reads as TGTGCCAGCAGCTGGGACAGGTCACGGGAGACCCAGTACTTC. It codes for CASSWDRSRETQYF.

This clonotype was counted many times. This chain joins TRBV11-2 and TRBJ2-1; D may be TRBD2 (6 bases). Trimming took 3 bases from V and 4 from J, leaving 16 bases between them. The CDR3 spans 16 residues. The germline V gene has CDR1 SGHAT and CDR2 FQNNGV. The CDR3 coding sequence is TGTGCCAGCAGCTTGGCCGGGACTGCAGGTTACAATGAGCAGTTCTTC. Residues: CASSLAGTAGYNEQFF.

This chain joins TRBV2 and TRBJ1-4, with D unclear. V lost 6 bases, J lost 8 bases, and 16 bases lay in between. The CDR3 consists of 14 residues. CDR1 and CDR2 (germline): SNHLY, FYNNEI. CDR3 nucleotides: TGTGCCAGCAGACTCGGATTTTCGGGGGAAAAACTGTTTTTT. Its translation: CASRLGFSGEKLFF.

The V call is TRBV5-1, the J call TRBJ2-1; 11 positions agree with TRBD2. Germline CDR1 and CDR2: SGHRS and YFSETQ. V was clipped by 2 bases and J by 5 bases; unmatched bases: 3. CDR3 length: 15 amino acids. CDR3 loop: CASSFTSGGNNEQFF. The CDR3 DNA reads TGCGCCAGCAGCTTCACTAGCGGGGGTAACAATGAGCAGTTCTTC. The entire variable domain, with the rest obtained from reference TRBV5-1 and TRBJ2-1, is as follows: KAGVTQTPRYLIKTRGQQVTLSCSPISGHRSVSWYQQTPGQGLQFLFEYFSETQRNKGNFPGRFSGRQFSNSRSEMNVSTLELGDSALYLCASSFTSGGNNEQFFGPGTRLTVL.

The rearrangement uses TRBV29-1 and TRBJ2-3; the D gene is possibly TRBD2 (6 bases). The CDR3 is made up of 14 amino acids. From germline, CDR1 is SQVTM and CDR2 ANQGSEA. V lost 4 bases and J 4 bases, leaving 15 bases between the germline ends. CDR3 nucleotide sequence: TGCAGCGTTGCTGCGGTCGGAGGGTCAGATACGCAGTATTTT. Translating it yields CSVAAVGGSDTQYF.

This clonotype came up many times. The DNA for the CDR3 is TGTGCCAGCAGTTATGCAGTTTCTGGAAACACCATATATTTT. Its translation is CASSYAVSGNTIYF. The genes are TRBV12-3 or TRBV12-4 and TRBJ1-3; D remains unclear. Trimming removed 4 bases from V and 1 base from J, with 8 bases in between. The CDR3 loop spans 14 amino acids.

About this clonotype: Compared with germline, one end of the junction differs, possibly owing to a read error. This chain links TRBV7-6 with TRBJ2-2, with D perhaps matching TRBD2 (5 bases). Germline CDR1 reads SGHVS; CDR2 reads FNYEAQ. CDR3 length: 18 amino acids. The CDR3, as DNA: TGTGCCAGCAGCTTAACTTCTGGCGGACCGTTGCACACCGGGGAGCTGCTTTTT. This encodes CASSLTSGGPLHTGELLF.

This chain uses TRBV4-1 with TRBJ1-5; no clear D. Germline-derived CDR1 and CDR2 are MGHRA and YSYEKL. CDR3 length: 15 residues. Trimming removed 5 bases from V and 3 bases from J, with 14 bases in between. The CDR3 nucleotides are TGCGCCAGCAGCGAAAGAAGAGGGATCAATCAGCCCCAGCATTTT. Amino acids: CASSERRGINQPQHF.

This clonotype was found many times. The V gene is TRBV28, the J gene TRBJ2-5; TRBD1 is a possible D gene (6 bases). The CDR3 is 13 residues long. V was cut by 2 bases and J by 5 bases, with 9 bases left in between. Germline lookup yields CDR1 MDHEN and CDR2 SYDVKM. The CDR3 protein is CASSLTGTETQYF. CDR3 sequence (DNA): TGTGCCAGCAGTTTAACAGGGACGGAGACCCAGTACTTC.

V is TRBV3-1 and J is TRBJ2-5; D may be TRBD1 (5 bases). Trimming removed 6 bases from V and 2 bases from J, with 16 bases in between. Germline-derived CDR1 and CDR2 are LGHDT and YNNKEL (reference sequence). This CDR3 spans 15 amino acids. This CDR3 reads CASSSPSQGQETQYF. The CDR3 DNA follows: TGTGCCAGCAGTTCCCCATCCCAGGGACAAGAGACCCAGTACTTC.

This clonotype showed up many times. Relative to the germline gene, one junction end is altered; a read error may explain this. The rearrangement uses TRBV2 and TRBJ2-7; 10 bases are shared with TRBD2. CDR1 SNHLY and CDR2 FYNNEI come from the germline V gene. This CDR3 is 12 amino acids long. The chain's CDR3 is CTSGRGNYEQYF. In DNA form, the CDR3 reads TGTACCAGCGGGAGGGGAAACTACGAGCAGTACTTC. Full variable domain (outside the CDR3, taken from reference TRBV2 and TRBJ2-7): EPEVTQTPSHQVTQMGQEVILRCVPISNHLYFYWYRQILGQKVEFLVSFYNNEISEKSEIFDDQFSVERPDGSNFTLKIRSTKLEDSAMYFCTSGRGNYEQYFGPGTRLTVT.

In DNA, the CDR3 is TGTGCCAGCAGCCCCTCGCGGATAGCTTACAATGAGCAGTTCTTC. Protein: CASSPSRIAYNEQFF. The chain couples TRBV3-1 to TRBJ2-1; D not certain. This CDR3 spans 15 amino acids. Trimming removed 4 bases at V and 4 bases at J, with 14 bases between. Germline V lookup: CDR1 LGHDT, CDR2 YNNKEL (reference sequence).